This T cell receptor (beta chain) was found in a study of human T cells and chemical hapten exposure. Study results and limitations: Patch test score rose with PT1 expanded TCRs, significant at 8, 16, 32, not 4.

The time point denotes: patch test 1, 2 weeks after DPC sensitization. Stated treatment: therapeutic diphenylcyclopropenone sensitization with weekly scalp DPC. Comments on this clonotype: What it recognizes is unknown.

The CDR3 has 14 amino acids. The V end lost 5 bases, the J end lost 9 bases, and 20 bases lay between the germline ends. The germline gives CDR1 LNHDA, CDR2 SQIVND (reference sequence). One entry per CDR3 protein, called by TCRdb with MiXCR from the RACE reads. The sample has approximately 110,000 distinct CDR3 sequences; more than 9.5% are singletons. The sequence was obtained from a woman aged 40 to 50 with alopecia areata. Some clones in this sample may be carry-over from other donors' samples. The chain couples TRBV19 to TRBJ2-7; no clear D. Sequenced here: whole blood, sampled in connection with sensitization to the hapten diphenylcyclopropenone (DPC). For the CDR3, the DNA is TGTGCCAGTAGTCCGTCCAGTCAGCCTAGAGGGCAGTACTTC. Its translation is CASSPSSQPRGQYF.